Shown below are 6 T cell receptor beta chains from a single sample sequenced in a study of blood T cell repertoires in COVID-19. Sequenced by immunoSEQ multiplex PCR; TCRdb stores in-frame clones only, minus some. The sample comprises roughly 200,000 clones, approximately 90% of which are singletons, and about 1.7% rests with the top ten. Sequenced input: peripheral blood. The receptors derive from a man aged 65 to 85 with acute or convalescent COVID-19.

The CDR3 loop is CASSLLSNQPQHF. The CDR3, as DNA: TGTGCCAGCAGTTTACTTAGCAATCAGCCCCAGCATTTT. V gene TRBV12-3 or TRBV12-4 combines with J gene TRBJ1-5; D is unclear. V lost 2 bases and J lost 0, with 2 bases in between. CDR3 size: 13 residues.

The rearrangement uses TRBV5-1 and TRBJ2-7, with 8 bases matching TRBD1. Germline V gene sequence: CDR1 SGHRS, CDR2 YFSETQ. The CDR3 runs to 17 residues. J gave up 0 bases and V 4 bases, and 12 bases lay outside the gene matches. The CDR3 protein is CASSTTSGTGDSYEQYF. Here the CDR3 DNA reads TGCGCCAGCAGCACCACCTCTGGGACAGGCGACTCCTACGAGCAGTACTTC.

The chain's CDR3 is CASSLPNRGSTEAFF. CDR3 in DNA: TGTGCCAGCAGCTTACCGAACAGGGGAAGTACTGAAGCTTTCTTT. This chain joins TRBV7-9 and TRBJ1-1, with TRBD1 identical over 7 bases. Germline assignment: CDR1 SEHNR and CDR2 FQNEAQ (reference sequence). This CDR3 is built from 15 residues. V trimming: 2 bases; J trimming: 5 bases; junction bases outside the gene matches: 8.

The rearrangement uses TRBV6-1 and TRBJ1-5; D is possibly TRBD1 (5 bases). Germline V gene data show CDR1 as MNHNS and CDR2 as SASEGT. Trimming left V 1 base short and J 1 base short, with 8 bases between. The CDR3 loop spans 15 amino acids. Here the CDR3 DNA reads TGTGCCAGCAGTGAAGACCCAGGGAGCAATCAGCCCCAGCATTTT. Its translation is CASSEDPGSNQPQHF.

The chain joins TRBV30 to TRBJ2-7, with D tentatively TRBD1 (6 bases). With 0 bases removed from V and 5 bases from J, the gap between germline ends came to 8 bases. Per the germline V gene, CDR1 is GTSNPN and CDR2 is SVGIG (reference sequence). The CDR3 totals 12 residues. The CDR3 loop reads CAWSVRQDEQYF. The CDR3 DNA reads TGTGCCTGGAGTGTCCGACAGGACGAGCAGTACTTC.

The J gene is TRBJ1-1, the V gene TRBV11-2, with TRBD1 as a possible D gene (6 bases). This CDR3 comprises 16 residues. Deletions cut 1 base from V and 1 base from J, with 13 bases between. In germline, CDR1 is SGHAT, CDR2 FQNNGV. The CDR3 loop is CASSLGSGATNTEAFF. The CDR3 DNA is TGTGCCAGCAGCTTAGGGTCAGGGGCTACGAACACTGAAGCTTTCTTT.